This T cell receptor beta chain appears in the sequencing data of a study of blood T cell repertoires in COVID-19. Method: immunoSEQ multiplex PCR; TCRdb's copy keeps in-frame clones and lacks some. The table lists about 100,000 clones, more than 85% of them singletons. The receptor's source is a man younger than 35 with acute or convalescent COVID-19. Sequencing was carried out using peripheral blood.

The CDR3: CASSYSRPGGPEAFF. The CDR3 DNA reads TGTGCCAGCAGTTACTCCCGCCCCGGAGGTCCTGAAGCTTTCTTT. The genes are TRBV6-5 and TRBJ1-1; the D is unclear. Trimming stripped 0 bases from V and 6 bases from J, with 14 bases between. In germline, CDR1 is MNHEY, CDR2 SVGAGI. The CDR3 contains 15 residues.